This T cell receptor beta chain is from a study of CD8+ T cells in alopecia areata. Study as a whole: Percent affected scalp area, the SALT score, rated treated patients' severity.

This CDR3 comprises 11 residues. V was cut by 4 bases and J by 6 bases, with 9 bases left in between. Germline V gene sequence: CDR1 SQVTM, CDR2 ANQGSEA. This clone was observed a single time. Extraction of RNA preceded its reverse transcription into cDNA, which served as the sequencing template. The data were produced by immunoSEQ multiplex PCR, yet TCRdb's version contains in-frame clones alone and is incomplete. The repertoire includes 150,000 to 200,000 clones, 60% to 75% of them detected once, and 12% to 15% sits in the top ten. Treatment reported: oral pan-JAK inhibitor, 5-10 mg twice daily. This chain joins TRBV29-1 and TRBJ1-2, with D hard to call. The clonotype originates from a human donor with alopecia areata. The source material was CD4+ T cells sorted from blood, sampled at week 24, from a patient treated with tofacitinib. For the CDR3, the DNA is TGCAGCGTTGTACACTACGATGGCTACACCTTC. Amino acids: CSVVHYDGYTF.